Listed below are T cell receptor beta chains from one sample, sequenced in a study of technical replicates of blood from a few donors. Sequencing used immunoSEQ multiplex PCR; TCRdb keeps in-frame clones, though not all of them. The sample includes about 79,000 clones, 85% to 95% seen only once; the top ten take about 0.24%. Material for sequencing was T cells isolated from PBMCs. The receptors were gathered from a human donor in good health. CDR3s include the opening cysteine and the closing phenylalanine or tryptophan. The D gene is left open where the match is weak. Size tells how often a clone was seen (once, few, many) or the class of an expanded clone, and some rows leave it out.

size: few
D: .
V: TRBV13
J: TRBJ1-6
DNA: TGTGCCAGCAGCTTAGTGTTTGTCGGTGCCAATTCACCCCTCCACTTT
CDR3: CASSLVFVGANSPLHF

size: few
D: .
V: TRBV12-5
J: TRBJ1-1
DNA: TGTGCTAGTGGTTCCACCGGGATGAGGGCTTTCTTT
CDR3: CASGSTGMRAFF

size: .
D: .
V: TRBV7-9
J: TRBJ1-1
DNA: TGTGCCAGCAGCTTACCGCAGGGAAGGGCTGAAGCTTTCTTT
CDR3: CASSLPQGRAEAFF

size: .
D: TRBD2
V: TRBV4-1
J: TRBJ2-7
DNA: TGCGCCAGCAGCCAAGGACCGGGACTAGCGGCCTACGAGCAGTACTTC
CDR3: CASSQGPGLAAYEQYF

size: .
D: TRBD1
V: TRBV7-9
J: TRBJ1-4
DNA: TGTGCCAGCAGCCGCCCTGGGGACAGAGAGAATGAAAAACTGTTTTTT
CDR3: CASSRPGDRENEKLFF

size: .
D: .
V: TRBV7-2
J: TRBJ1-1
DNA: TGTGCCAGCAGAAGTGGACAGCCTGAAGCTTTCTTT
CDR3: CASRSGQPEAFF

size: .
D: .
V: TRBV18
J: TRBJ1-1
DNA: TGTGCCAGCTCACCACCGGCGGCGGGAGAAGCTTTCTTT
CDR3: CASSPPAAGEAFF

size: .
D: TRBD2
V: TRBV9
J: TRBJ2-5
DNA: TGTGCCAGCAGCGTACTTAGCGGGGGTCAAGAGACCCAGTACTTC
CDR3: CASSVLSGGQETQYF

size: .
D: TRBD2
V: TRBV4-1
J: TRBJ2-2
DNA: TGCGCCAGCAGCCGACCCCCTAGCGGGGGTAACACCGGGGAGCTGTTTTTT
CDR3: CASSRPPSGGNTGELFF

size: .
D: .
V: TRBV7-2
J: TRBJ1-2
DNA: TGTGCCAGCAGCCTGGTGACTGCGGGGGGATATGGCTACACCTTC
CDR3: CASSLVTAGGYGYTF

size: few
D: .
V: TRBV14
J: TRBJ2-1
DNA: TGTGCCAGCAGCCTGCACAGGGAGGAGCAGTTCTTC
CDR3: CASSLHREEQFF

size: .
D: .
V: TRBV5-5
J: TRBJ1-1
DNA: TGTGCCAGCAGCGAGGGCCCGGTGAACACTGAAGCTTTCTTT
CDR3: CASSEGPVNTEAFF

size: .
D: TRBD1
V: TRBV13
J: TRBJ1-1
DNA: TGTGCCAGCAGCTTGGGGACAGTGTCTGAAGCTTTCTTT
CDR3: CASSLGTVSEAFF

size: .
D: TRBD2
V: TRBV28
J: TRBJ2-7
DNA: TGTGCCAGCAGTGACCCGGGGGGGACCCACGAGCAGTACTTC
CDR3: CASSDPGGTHEQYF

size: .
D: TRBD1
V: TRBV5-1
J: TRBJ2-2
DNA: TGCGCCAGCAGTTCCCAGGGGGCGCGGACCGGGGAGCTGTTTTTT
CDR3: CASSSQGARTGELFF

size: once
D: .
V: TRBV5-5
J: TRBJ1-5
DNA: TGTGCCAGCAGCTTGGACAGTAGCAATCAGCCCCAGCATTTT
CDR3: CASSLDSSNQPQHF

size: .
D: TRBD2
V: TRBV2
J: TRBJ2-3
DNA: TGTGCCAGCCTGTCTGGACGGGCGGGAGGCACAGATACGCAGTATTTT
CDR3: CASLSGRAGGTDTQYF

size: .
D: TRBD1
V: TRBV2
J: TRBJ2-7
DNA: TGTGCCACCTGGGACAGCCCCTACGAGCAGTACTTC
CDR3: CATWDSPYEQYF

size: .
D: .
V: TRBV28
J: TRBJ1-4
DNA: TGTGCCAGCCTAGGGGGGGCGGAAAAACTGTTTTTT
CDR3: CASLGGAEKLFF

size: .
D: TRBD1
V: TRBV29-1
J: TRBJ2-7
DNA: TGCAGCGTTGAGACAGGGGGGTACTACGAGCAGTACTTC
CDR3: CSVETGGYYEQYF

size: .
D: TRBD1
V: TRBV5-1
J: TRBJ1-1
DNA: TGCGCCAGCAGCGCAGCTCCGGGACAGGGGATGAACACTGAAGCTTTCTTT
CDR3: CASSAAPGQGMNTEAFF

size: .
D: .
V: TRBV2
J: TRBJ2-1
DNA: TGTGCCAGCAATTTTGCGGGGGCTGGGAATGAGCAGTTCTTC
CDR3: CASNFAGAGNEQFF

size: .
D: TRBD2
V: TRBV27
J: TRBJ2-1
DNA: TGTGCCAGCAGTTTACCGACTAGCGGACCCTACAATGAGCAGTTCTTC
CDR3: CASSLPTSGPYNEQFF

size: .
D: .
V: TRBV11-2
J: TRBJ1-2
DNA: TGTGCCAGCAGCTTAGCCCGGACACAGACACCATCCTTCCATGGCTACACCTTC
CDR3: CASSLARTQTPSFHGYTF

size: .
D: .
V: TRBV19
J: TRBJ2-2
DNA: TGTGCCAGTAGTATAGCAATCGGGGGAACCGGGGAGCTGTTTTTT
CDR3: CASSIAIGGTGELFF

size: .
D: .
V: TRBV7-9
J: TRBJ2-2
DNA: TGTGCCAGCAGCTTACAGGACAAAGACACCGGGGAGCTGTTTTTT
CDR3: CASSLQDKDTGELFF

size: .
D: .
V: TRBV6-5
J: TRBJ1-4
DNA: TGTGCCAGCAGACCCACAGGGTTGAGTGAAAAACTGTTTTTT
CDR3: CASRPTGLSEKLFF

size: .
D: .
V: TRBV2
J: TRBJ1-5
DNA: TGTGCCAGCAGCAGTGCCAATCAGCCCCAGCATTTT
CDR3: CASSSANQPQHF

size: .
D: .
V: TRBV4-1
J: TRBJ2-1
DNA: TGCGCCAGCAGCCCAGGGGGTGGCGGGGACGGCTACAATGAGCAGTTCTTC
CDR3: CASSPGGGGDGYNEQFF

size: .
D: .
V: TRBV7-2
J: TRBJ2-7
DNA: TGTGCCAGCAGTCCGACAGTAAATCCCGAGCAGTACTTC
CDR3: CASSPTVNPEQYF

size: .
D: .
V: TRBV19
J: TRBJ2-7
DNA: TGTGCCAGTACCCCAGAGGGCGACACCTACGAGCAGTACTTC
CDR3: CASTPEGDTYEQYF

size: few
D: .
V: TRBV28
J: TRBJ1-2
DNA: TGTGCCAGCAGTTCAGGTTCCTTAGCTAACTATGGCTACACCTTC
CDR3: CASSSGSLANYGYTF

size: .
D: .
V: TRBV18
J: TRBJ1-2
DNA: TGTGCCAGCTCACCACCTCTGGCCTACTATGGCTACACCTTC
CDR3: CASSPPLAYYGYTF

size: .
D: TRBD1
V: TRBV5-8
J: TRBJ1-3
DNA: TGTGCCAGCAGCTTGACCGGGACAGGGGGCTTAAACACCATATATTTT
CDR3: CASSLTGTGGLNTIYF

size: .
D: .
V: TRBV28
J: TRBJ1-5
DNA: TGTGCCAGCAGTGGCGACAGGCATAGCAATCAGCCCCAGCATTTT
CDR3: CASSGDRHSNQPQHF

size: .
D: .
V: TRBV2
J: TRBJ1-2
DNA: TGTGCCAGCAGCGAGGAAAACCGGCAGGGCTACACCTTC
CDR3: CASSEENRQGYTF

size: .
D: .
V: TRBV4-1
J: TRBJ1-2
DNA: TGCGCCAGCAGCCAAGTCCCTGGCGGTGGCTACACCTTC
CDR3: CASSQVPGGGYTF

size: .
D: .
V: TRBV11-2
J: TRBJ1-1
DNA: TGTGCCAGCAGCCGTGCTAGGGGAAAAGCTTTCTTT
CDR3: CASSRARGKAFF

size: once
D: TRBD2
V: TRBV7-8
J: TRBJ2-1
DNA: TGTGCCAGCAGCTTAGTTAGCGGGGGGGCTTCATCCTACAATGAGCAGTTCTTC
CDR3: CASSLVSGGASSYNEQFF

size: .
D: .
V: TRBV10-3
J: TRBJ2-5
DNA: TGTGCCATCAGTGAGTCAGTTTACTCTGGAGGCCCCTCGCAGGAGACCCAGTACTTC
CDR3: CAISESVYSGGPSQETQYF

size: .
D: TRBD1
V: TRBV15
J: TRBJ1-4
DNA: TGTGCCACCAGCAATGTAGGGGGCGCGGGGGAAAAACTGTTTTTT
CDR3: CATSNVGGAGEKLFF

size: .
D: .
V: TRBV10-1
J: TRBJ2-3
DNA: TGCGCCAGCAGTGAGTCCGGGTTGGATACGCAGTATTTT
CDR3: CASSESGLDTQYF

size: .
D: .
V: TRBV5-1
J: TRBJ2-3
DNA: TGCGCCAGCAGCTTTTACTTTGTCGGGGGAGGCCCGTCGGATACGCAGTATTTT
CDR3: CASSFYFVGGGPSDTQYF

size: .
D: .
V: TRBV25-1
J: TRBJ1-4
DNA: TGTGCCAGCAGTATCACAGCAACTAATGAAAAACTGTTTTTT
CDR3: CASSITATNEKLFF

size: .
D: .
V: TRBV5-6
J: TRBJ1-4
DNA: TGTGCCAGTCTAGAGAACGGGGGACCACGCTGGGGGGAAAAACTGTTTTTT
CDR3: CASLENGGPRWGEKLFF

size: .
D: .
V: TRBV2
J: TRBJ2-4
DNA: TGTGCCAGCAGTAGTTGGGGGGTGGCCAAAAACATTCAGTACTTC
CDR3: CASSSWGVAKNIQYF

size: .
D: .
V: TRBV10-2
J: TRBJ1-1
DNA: TGCGCCACTCAAACAGGGTCGAACACTGAAGCTTTCTTT
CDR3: CATQTGSNTEAFF

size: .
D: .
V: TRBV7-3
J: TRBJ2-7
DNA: TGTGCCAGCAGCTCGGGGGTAGGGGGCGAGAACGAGCAGTACTTC
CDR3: CASSSGVGGENEQYF

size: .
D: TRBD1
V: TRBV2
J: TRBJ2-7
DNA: TGTGCCAGCAGGGAGACCGGGACAGGGTCCTACGAGCAGTACTTC
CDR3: CASRETGTGSYEQYF

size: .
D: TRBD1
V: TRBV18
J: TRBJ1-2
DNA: TGTGCCAGCTCACCCCCGAGCAGGGGGGACTATGGCTACACCTTC
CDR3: CASSPPSRGDYGYTF

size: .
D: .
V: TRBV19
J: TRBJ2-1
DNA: TGTGCCAGTAGTATAGCGGACAATGAGCAGTTCTTC
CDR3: CASSIADNEQFF

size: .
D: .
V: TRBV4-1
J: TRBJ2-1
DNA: TGCGCCAGCAGCCAAGGTTTAACGGGGATATCACACAATGAGCAGTTCTTC
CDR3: CASSQGLTGISHNEQFF

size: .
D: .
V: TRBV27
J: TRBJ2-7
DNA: TGTGCCAGCAGTTCGCCGGGGGAAGGGGTCTACGAGCAGTACTTC
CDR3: CASSSPGEGVYEQYF

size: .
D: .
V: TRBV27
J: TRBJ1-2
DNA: TGTGCCAGCAGTGTCTCCTCAGGGGTGGCTGGCTACACCTTC
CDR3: CASSVSSGVAGYTF

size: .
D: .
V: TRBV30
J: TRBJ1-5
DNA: TGTGCCTGGAGTGTACCGGGGATAAGCAATCAGCCCCAGCATTTT
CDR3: CAWSVPGISNQPQHF

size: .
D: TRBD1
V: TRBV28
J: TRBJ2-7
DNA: TGTGCCAGCAGTTCCCCCGAAGCGTGGACAGGGGCCTCCTACGAGCAGTACTTC
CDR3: CASSSPEAWTGASYEQYF

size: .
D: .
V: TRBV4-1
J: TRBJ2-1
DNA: TGCGCCAGCAGCCTTGGAAATTCTCTTCGGGGGGCCTATGAGCAGTTCTTC
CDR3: CASSLGNSLRGAYEQFF

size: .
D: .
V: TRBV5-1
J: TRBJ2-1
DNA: TGCGCCAGCAGCCCGACAGCCAGCTCCTACAATGAGCAGTTCTTC
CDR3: CASSPTASSYNEQFF

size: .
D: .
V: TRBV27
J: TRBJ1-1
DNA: TGTGCCAGCAGTCTCCGGCCTTCGGGGAACACTGAAGCTTTCTTT
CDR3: CASSLRPSGNTEAFF

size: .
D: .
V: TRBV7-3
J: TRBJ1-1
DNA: TGTGCCAGCAGCTTAATGGGGGGAGGAACTGAAGCTTTCTTT
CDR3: CASSLMGGGTEAFF